A selection of T cell receptor beta chains follows, all from one sample in a study of shared clonotypes between healthy human individuals. The table came from immunoSEQ multiplex PCR; TCRdb's copy has only in-frame clones and leaves some out. The profile covers hundreds of thousands of clones, with less than 96% appearing a single time and 0.05% to 0.07% taken by the ten largest. The sequencing input was naive CD4+ T cells sorted from blood. The origin of the receptors is a woman in her twenties or thirties in good health. The conserved cysteine and the conserved F or W are not part of the CDR3 here.

V,CDR3
TRBV7-3,ASSLGYQETQY
TRBV19,ASSTGGRQPQH
TRBV28,ASSPNPGSNQPQH
TRBV6-5,ASSYATGVYEQY
TRBV5-5,ASSPFAGGYNEQF
TRBV30,AWSVPGVGGEKLF
TRBV5-4,ASSHDGLNQPQH
TRBV9,ASSVEISGYEQY
TRBV6-1,ASRVAGPRYEQY
TRBV19,ASRSFRQGNTEAF
TRBV11-3,ASSLAGGGTDTQY
TRBV10-3,ATAPGSGRNNEQF
TRBV27,ASSWGLGGNNEQF
TRBV6-1,ASKRSGSGNTIY
TRBV28,ASSSLGEVGNTEAF
TRBV18,ASSPDNNQPQH
TRBV21-1,AMQGSGANVLT
TRBV6-1,ASSGVAGSTGELF
TRBV7-2,ASSLIKGSYEQY
TRBV19,ASSNQRERQY
TRBV5-6,ASSPQGENNEQF
TRBV28,ASRTSGRKIYEQY
TRBV2,ASSSTGSYEQY
TRBV5-1,ASSGPRTSYNEQF
TRBV4-2,ASSQDRGEEQPQH
TRBV28,ASSSDREEQY
TRBV30,AWSLVNEKLF
TRBV11-3,ASSLRRVEQY
TRBV28,ASTSYGTGNTEAF
TRBV7-9,ASSLAGGRRNTIY
TRBV7-9,ASTPPGQENTEAF
TRBV11-2,ASSLVAGGYEQY
TRBV5-1,ASSLGDGRNYEQY
TRBV2,ASSTSGVTDTQY
TRBV6-5,ASRVEWSNNEQF
TRBV19,ASGQVEKLF
TRBV28,ASEGETGFQETQY
TRBV5-1,ASGLHGGRSNEKLF
TRBV28,AIGLAGGSRYEQY
TRBV28,ASSEWTSATGELF
TRBV21-1,ASSTKCRDGNEKLF
TRBV7-2,ASSFAGEGGNTIY
TRBV28,ASSPFSWTGGHRTDTQY
TRBV5-3,ARSLEGLAGCFYEQY